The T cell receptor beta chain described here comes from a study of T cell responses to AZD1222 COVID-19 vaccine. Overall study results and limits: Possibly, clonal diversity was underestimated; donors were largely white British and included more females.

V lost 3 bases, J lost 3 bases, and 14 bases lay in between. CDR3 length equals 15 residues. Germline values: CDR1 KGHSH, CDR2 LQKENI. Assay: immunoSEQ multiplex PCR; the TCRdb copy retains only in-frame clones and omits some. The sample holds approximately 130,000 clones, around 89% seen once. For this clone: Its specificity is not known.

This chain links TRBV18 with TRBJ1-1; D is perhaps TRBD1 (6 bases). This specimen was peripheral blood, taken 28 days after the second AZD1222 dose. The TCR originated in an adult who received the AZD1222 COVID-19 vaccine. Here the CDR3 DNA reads TGTGCCAGCTCACCCGCCCAGGGGATAGACACTGAAGCTTTCTTT. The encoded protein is CASSPAQGIDTEAFF.